The source of this TCR beta chain is a study of CD8 T cells in Susac syndrome. Study-wide results and limits: Detection of Susac-specific public clones gave approximately 16 in total CD8+ repertoires and 5 or 6 in CD8+ TEMRA repertoires.

Reverse transcription of about 0.45 to 1 ug RNA was carried out with random hexamers. Amplification of TCR beta CDR3 was carried out by immunoSEQ multiplex PCR, which covered 54 Vbeta and 13 Jbeta segments. Each CDR3 protein is one row after TCRdb ran MiXCR on the immunoSEQ multiplex PCR reads. The sample has some 200,000 distinct CDR3 sequences, approximately 95% seen once. The CDR3 extends over 16 amino acids. The germline V gene has CDR1 DFQATT and CDR2 SNEGSKA (reference sequence). V lost 5 bases to trimming and J lost 2 bases, with 21 bases between them. As to this clonotype: Its antigen is unknown.

Blood CD8+ and CD4+ T cells underwent high-throughput TCR beta sequencing. It was negative isolation that provided the CD8+ and CD4+ T cells, whereas TEMRA cells were enriched by FACS. The TCR originated in a human donor with Susac syndrome. The J gene is TRBJ1-1, the V gene TRBV20-1; TRBD1 might be the D (5 bases). Material for sequencing was CD8+ T cells from PBMCs. CDR3: CSAFRDGVLVNTEAFF. In DNA form, the CDR3 reads TGCAGTGCTTTCCGGGACGGCGTTCTCGTAAACACTGAAGCTTTCTTT.